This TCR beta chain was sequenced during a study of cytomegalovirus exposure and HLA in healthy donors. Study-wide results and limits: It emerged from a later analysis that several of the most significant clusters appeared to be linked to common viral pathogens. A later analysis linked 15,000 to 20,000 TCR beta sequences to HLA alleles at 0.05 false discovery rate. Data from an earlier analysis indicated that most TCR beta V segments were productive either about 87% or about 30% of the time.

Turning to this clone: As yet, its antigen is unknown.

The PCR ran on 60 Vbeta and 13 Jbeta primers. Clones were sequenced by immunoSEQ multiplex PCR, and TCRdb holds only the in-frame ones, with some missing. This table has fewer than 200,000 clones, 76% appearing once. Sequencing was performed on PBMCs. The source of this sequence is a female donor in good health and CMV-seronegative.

The CDR3 is CASSLGGSPYEQYF. The CDR3 DNA is TGTGCCAGCAGTTTAGGCGGGAGCCCCTACGAGCAGTACTTC. The chain couples TRBV28 to TRBJ2-7; 7 positions agree with TRBD2. The germline gives CDR1 MDHEN, CDR2 SYDVKM. V dropped 2 bases and J dropped 2; count of bases not matched to a gene: 3. The CDR3 consists of 14 residues.